Listed here is a single T cell receptor (beta chain). The antigen is not known. Time point defined: newly diagnosed, previously untreated cHL patient sample. Newly diagnosed, untreated classical Hodgkin lymphoma PBMCs served as comparison. The CDR3 has 13 residues. Germline CDR1 and CDR2: MNHNS and SASEGT. The V gene lost 6 bases and the J gene lost 2 bases, with 9 bases spanning the gap. Method: immunoSEQ multiplex PCR; TCRdb's copy keeps in-frame clones and lacks some. This sample has roughly 70,000 clones, with 93% found just once. This record comes from a study of PD-1 blockade in classical Hodgkin lymphoma. Study-wide results and caveats: Diminished baseline TCR diversity has been reported in newly diagnosed patients relative to healthy donors. Repertoire differences have undefined causes, possibly disease activity or prior therapy.

This sequence joins TRBV6-1 and TRBJ2-3; tentatively, D is TRBD1 (6 bases). This clonotype was sampled from a human donor with classical Hodgkin lymphoma. Input material: peripheral blood mononuclear cells (PBMCs). The CDR3 bases are TGTGCCAGCAGACAGGGAAACACAGATACGCAGTATTTT. This encodes CASRQGNTDTQYF.